Detailed here is one TCR beta chain. The V and J ends lost 7 bases and 4 bases respectively, with 16 bases between them. This CDR3 contains 14 residues. Germline values: CDR1 MDHEN, CDR2 SYDVKM. In the study's own analysis: Reference gene primer amplification in the assay estimated nucleated cell counts. Assay: immunoSEQ multiplex PCR; the TCRdb copy retains only in-frame clones and omits some. V, J and clone size derive from that table, while D and trimming were established from the DNA sequence. The table has 70,000 or so clones, 85% to 90% seen once; the top ten hold approximately 10%. This sample was included in a study of blood T cell repertoires in COVID-19. The wider study: Acute and convalescent COVID-19 specimens originated in the United States, Italy and Spain. T cells, B-cell-depleted T cells, or PBMCs supplied cDNA or gDNA.

Sample: peripheral blood. V gene TRBV28 combines with J gene TRBJ1-2; D might be TRBD1 (5 bases). This clonotype was sampled from a man aged 65 to 79 with active or convalescent COVID-19. For the CDR3, the DNA is TGTGCCAGCACAACCGGGCAGGGTCCCTATGGCTACACCTTC. It yields the protein CASTTGQGPYGYTF.